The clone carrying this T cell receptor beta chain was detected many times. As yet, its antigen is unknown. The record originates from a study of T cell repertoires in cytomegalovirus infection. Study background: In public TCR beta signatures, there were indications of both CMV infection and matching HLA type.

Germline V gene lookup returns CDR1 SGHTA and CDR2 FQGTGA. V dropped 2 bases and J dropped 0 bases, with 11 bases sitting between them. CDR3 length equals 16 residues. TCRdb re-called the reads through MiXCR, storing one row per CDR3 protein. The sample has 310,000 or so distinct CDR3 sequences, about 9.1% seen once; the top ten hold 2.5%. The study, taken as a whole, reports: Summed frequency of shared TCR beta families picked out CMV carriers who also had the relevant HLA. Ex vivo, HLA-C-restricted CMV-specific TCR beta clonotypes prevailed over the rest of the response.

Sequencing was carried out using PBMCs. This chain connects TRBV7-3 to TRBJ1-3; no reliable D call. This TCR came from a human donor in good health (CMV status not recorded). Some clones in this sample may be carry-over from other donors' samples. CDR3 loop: CASSLEGIHSGNTIYF. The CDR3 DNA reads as TGTGCCAGCAGCTTAGAAGGGATACACTCTGGAAACACCATATATTTT.